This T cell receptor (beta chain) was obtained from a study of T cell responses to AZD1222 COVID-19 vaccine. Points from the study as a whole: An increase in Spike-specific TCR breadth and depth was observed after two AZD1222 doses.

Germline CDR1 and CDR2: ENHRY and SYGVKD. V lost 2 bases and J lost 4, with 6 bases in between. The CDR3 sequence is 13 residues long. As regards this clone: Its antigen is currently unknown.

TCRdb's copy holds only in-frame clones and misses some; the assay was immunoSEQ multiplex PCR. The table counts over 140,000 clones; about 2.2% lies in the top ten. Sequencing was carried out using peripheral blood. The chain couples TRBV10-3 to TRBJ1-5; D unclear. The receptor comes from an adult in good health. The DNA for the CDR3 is TGTGCCATCAGTGAGAGGCCAAATCAGCCCCAGCATTTT. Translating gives CAISERPNQPQHF.